This TCR beta chain was recovered during a study of cytomegalovirus exposure and HLA in healthy donors. V was cut by 7 bases and J by 7 bases, with 17 bases left in between. The CDR3 runs to 14 residues. Germline V gene sequence: CDR1 MDHEN, CDR2 SYDVKM. Use of 60 Vbeta and 13 Jbeta primers characterized the PCR. Libraries were prepared by immunoSEQ multiplex PCR; TCRdb keeps only in-frame clonotypes and omits some of them. The sample shows about 160,000 clones, more than 65% of them seen only once. General observations from the study: Evidence from a later analysis indicated that most CMV-associated TCR beta chains looked HLA-restricted. When a later analysis compared HLA-associated TCR beta chains with equally common others, the HLA-associated chains turned out to be more clonally expanded and to have lower generation probabilities.

The sample holds one count of this clone. The antigen is not known. The receptor was derived from a male donor in good health and CMV-seronegative. Sequenced input: PBMCs. The rearrangement uses TRBV28 and TRBJ1-5; tentative D call: TRBD1 (6 bases). In nucleotides, the CDR3 is TGTGCCAGCACCTACGGTGGGGGCAGGCAGCCCCAGCATTTT. This encodes CASTYGGGRQPQHF.